The 19 T cell receptor beta chains given below trace back to one sample, sequenced in a study of T-cell reconstitution after alpha-beta-depleted transplantation in children. TCRbeta library preparation incorporated unique molecular identifiers. TCRdb recomputed calls from the PCR reads with MiXCR, one row per CDR3 protein. The sample carries about 580,000 distinct CDR3 sequences, over 20% recorded once. The sequenced sample was PBMCs, obtained before TCRalphabeta/CD19-depleted stem cell transplant. Every receptor here comes from a boy younger than two with Wiskott-Aldrich syndrome, due to receive a stem cell transplant.

J is TRBJ2-5 and V is TRBV7-9; D may be TRBD2 (6 bases). The CDR3 runs 16 residues. Germline lookup yields CDR1 SEHNR and CDR2 FQNEAQ (reference sequence). Trimming took off 5 bases at V and 2 bases at J, with 18 bases between the two ends. CDR3 nucleotides: TGTGCCAGCAGCCTAGGGCCGGGTAGCGGTCAAGAGACCCAGTACTTC. Its translation is CASSLGPGSGQETQYF.

This chain joins TRBV5-1 and TRBJ1-5; no definite D call. V dropped 0 bases and J dropped 5 bases, with 9 bases sitting between them. Germline CDR1 reads SGHRS; CDR2 reads YFSETQ. The CDR3 runs 14 residues. CDR3 amino acids: CASSLAPEYQPQHF. The CDR3 nucleotides are TGCGCCAGCAGCTTGGCTCCAGAATATCAGCCCCAGCATTTT.

This chain uses TRBV27 with TRBJ2-1; 10 nucleotides match TRBD2. The CDR3 is 15 amino acids. The germline V gene encodes CDR1 MNHEY and CDR2 SMNVEV (reference sequence). Losses at the gene ends were 1 base for V and 10 bases for J; bases not matched to a gene: 7. The CDR3, as DNA: TGTGCCAGCAGTTTATTCATCGGACTAGCGGCGGAGCAGTTCTTC. It is translated as CASSLFIGLAAEQFF.

In this sample, this clonotype turned up a few times. The V call is TRBV12-3 or TRBV12-4, the J call TRBJ2-1; 10 bases are a match to TRBD1. Unmatched junction bases numbered 2, after V lost 7 bases and J lost 2 bases. This CDR3 has 14 amino acids. The CDR3 nucleotides read TGTGCCAGCACCGGGACAGGGGCCTACAATGAGCAGTTCTTC. This codes for CASTGTGAYNEQFF.

This clonotype has ten or more counts. V gene TRBV27 combines with J gene TRBJ2-5; no firm D call. Germline values: CDR1 MNHEY, CDR2 SMNVEV (reference sequence). The CDR3 is 14 residues long. With 3 bases removed from V and 0 bases from J, the gap between germline ends came to 8 bases. The CDR3 DNA follows: TGTGCCAGCAGTTTTGGTACAAACCAAGAGACCCAGTACTTC. Translation gives CASSFGTNQETQYF.

V gene TRBV10-3 combines with J gene TRBJ2-1; D remains unclear. CDR3 length: 15 residues. Trimming stripped 4 bases from V and 4 bases from J, with 14 bases between. Germline CDR1 reads ENHRY; CDR2 reads SYGVKD. The CDR3 sequence: CAISVNQNWYNEQFF. The CDR3 DNA reads as TGTGCCATCAGTGTCAACCAAAACTGGTACAATGAGCAGTTCTTC.

This chain uses TRBV5-1 with TRBJ2-4; no reliable D call. CDR1 and CDR2 (germline): SGHRS, YFSETQ. V was pared by 4 bases and J by 5 bases, with 13 bases between. The CDR3 extends over 14 amino acids. Here the CDR3 reads CASSQPDGENIQYF. The CDR3 DNA is TGCGCCAGCAGCCAACCGGACGGTGAAAACATTCAGTACTTC.

This CDR3 is CASSPGKGTSGKLYNEQFF. In DNA form, the CDR3 reads TGTGCCAGCAGCCCCGGGAAGGGGACTAGCGGGAAACTCTACAATGAGCAGTTCTTC. The V gene is TRBV6-1, the J gene TRBJ2-1, with TRBD2 matching over 13 bases. With 6 bases clipped from V and 3 bases from J, the junction kept 14 bases outside the gene matches. Germline V CDR1 and CDR2: MNHNS, SASEGT. The CDR3 sequence is 19 residues long.

The chain employs TRBV29-1 and TRBJ2-7; D is perhaps TRBD2 (6 bases). V lost 7 bases, J lost 2 bases, and 15 bases lay in between. The CDR3 length is 13 residues. Germline loops: CDR1 SQVTM, CDR2 ANQGSEA. Here the CDR3 DNA reads TGCAGCGCAGGAGGGCGGGATACCTACGAGCAGTACTTC. Translated: CSAGGRDTYEQYF.

The CDR3 spells CASSLTSGRDNEQFF. The CDR3 nucleotides are TGTGCCAGCAGTTTGACTAGCGGGAGGGACAATGAGCAGTTCTTC. The rearrangement uses TRBV12-3 or TRBV12-4 and TRBJ2-1; 14 nucleotides line up with TRBD2. V trimming: 3 bases; J trimming: 5 bases; junction bases outside the gene matches: 0. This CDR3 has 15 residues.

The chain recombines TRBV11-2 with TRBJ2-1; D not certain. Germline CDR1 reads SGHAT; CDR2 reads FQNNGV. The CDR3 is made up of 14 amino acids. Trimming removed 3 bases at V and 0 bases at J, with 6 bases between. The CDR3 sequence: CASSFQSSYNEQFF. CDR3 coding DNA: TGTGCCAGCAGCTTCCAGAGCTCCTACAATGAGCAGTTCTTC.

The V call is TRBV30, the J call TRBJ1-2, with D hard to call. CDR3 length equals 15 residues. V was clipped by 0 bases and J by 1 base, with 12 bases between them. Germline V gives CDR1 GTSNPN, CDR2 SVGIG (reference sequence). This chain's CDR3 is CAWSVGRPFNYGYTF. In DNA form, the CDR3 reads TGTGCCTGGAGTGTAGGGCGACCGTTTAACTATGGCTACACCTTC.

The rearrangement uses TRBV2 and TRBJ2-5; D call uncertain. The V gene lost 6 bases and the J gene lost 1 base, with 6 bases spanning the gap. The V gene's germline CDR1 is SNHLY and CDR2 FYNNEI. The CDR3 is 12 amino acids. CDR3 loop: CASRLIQETQYF. In nucleotides, the CDR3 is TGTGCCAGCAGGCTGATCCAAGAGACCCAGTACTTC. The entire variable domain, with the rest obtained from reference TRBV2 and TRBJ2-5, is as follows: EPEVTQTPSHQVTQMGQEVILRCVPISNHLYFYWYRQILGQKVEFLVSFYNNEISEKSEIFDDQFSVERPDGSNFTLKIRSTKLEDSAMYFCASRLIQETQYFGPGTRLLVL.

The chain recombines TRBV12-3 or TRBV12-4 with TRBJ2-3, with 7 bases matching TRBD2. Losses at the gene ends were 6 bases for V and 5 bases for J; bases not matched to a gene: 8. The CDR3 has 14 residues. The CDR3 nucleotides are TGTGCCAGCAGGGCGGGAGCCCGCAGAGATACGCAGTATTTT. Its translation is CASRAGARRDTQYF.

The table lists this clonotype with a few counts. V and J are TRBV6-1 and TRBJ1-5, with 9 nucleotides matching TRBD1. CDR1 and CDR2 (germline): MNHNS, SASEGT. V shed 6 bases, J shed 1 base, and the junction held 7 bases outside the gene matches. This CDR3 has 16 amino acids. This CDR3 reads CASRGGQGKSNQPQHF. The CDR3 DNA reads TGTGCCAGCAGGGGGGGACAGGGCAAGAGCAATCAGCCCCAGCATTTT.

This clonotype has only a few counts. The J gene is TRBJ2-6, the V gene TRBV20-1; maybe TRBD1 (6 bases). The CDR3 extends over 16 amino acids. CDR1 and CDR2 from the germline V gene are DFQATT and SNEGSKA (reference sequence). The germline V and J ends were trimmed by 2 bases and 2 bases, with 13 bases remaining between them. The CDR3 protein is CSARRPQGAGANVLTF. The CDR3 coding sequence is TGCAGTGCTAGACGTCCACAGGGTGCTGGGGCCAACGTCCTGACTTTC.

This rearrangement joins TRBV5-1 to TRBJ2-7; weak D call: TRBD2 (6 bases). CDR1 is SGHRS, CDR2 YFSETQ, per germline. The CDR3 totals 12 residues. V was clipped by 5 bases and J by 7 bases, with 13 bases between them. The CDR3 reads CASRHGAGEQYF. The CDR3 DNA reads as TGCGCCAGCAGACACGGGGCGGGAGAGCAGTACTTC.

The gene calls are TRBV5-4 and TRBJ2-5; weak D call: TRBD2 (5 bases). Trimming cost V 0 bases and J 5 bases, with 14 bases left between them. CDR1 and CDR2 (germline): SGHNT, YYREEE (reference sequence). The CDR3 loop spans 15 amino acids. The CDR3 DNA is TGTGCCAGCAGCTTGGGCGGCGGACTCGGCGAGACCCAGTACTTC. Protein sequence: CASSLGGGLGETQYF.

The chain has TRBV19 and TRBJ2-5, with D perhaps assigned TRBD1 or TRBD2 (5 bases each). With 4 bases removed from V and 3 bases from J, the gap between germline ends came to 15 bases. This CDR3 has 15 amino acids. Germline V lookup: CDR1 LNHDA, CDR2 SQIVND (reference sequence). In DNA, the CDR3 is TGTGCCAGTAGTAATCACCGGGACCGAGAAGAGACCCAGTACTTC. It yields the protein CASSNHRDREETQYF.